The sequence of this T cell receptor beta chain was determined in a study of T cells in Graves' hyperthyroidism and ophthalmopathy. Study information: Peripheral blood was obtained at initial diagnosis, preceding any treatment.

Based on clinical symptoms, serum thyroxine and TRAb, thyroid ultrasound and orbital computed tomography, diagnoses were reached. This clonotype was recorded at least ten times. What it binds is unknown. Germline V gene sequence: CDR1 DFQATT, CDR2 SNEGSKA (reference sequence). The CDR3 is made up of 17 amino acids. V lost 6 bases and J lost 1, with 23 bases in between. Researchers took RNA transcripts and amplified the TCR beta CDR3 regions from them. First-round RT-PCR targeting the TCR CDR3 was performed with the HTBI primer set. TCRdb re-analysed the multiplex PCR reads in MiXCR, keeping a single row per CDR3 protein. Seen here are approximately 600,000 distinct CDR3 sequences, 14% observed once, and the top ten hold about 6.6%. Findings of the study overall: Ophthalmopathy stood apart from stable hyperthyroidism in a 13 V-J model. Within blood appeared most thyroid clonotypes that had expanded above 0.001.

Sequenced: blood. The sequence derives from a woman aged 18-29 years with Graves' ophthalmopathy. The rearrangement uses TRBV20-1 and TRBJ2-3; D ambiguous. The CDR3 region has the DNA TGCAGTGCCCCTACCGGAGCAGGCCCGCACGGCACAGATACGCAGTATTTT. This gives the protein CSAPTGAGPHGTDTQYF.